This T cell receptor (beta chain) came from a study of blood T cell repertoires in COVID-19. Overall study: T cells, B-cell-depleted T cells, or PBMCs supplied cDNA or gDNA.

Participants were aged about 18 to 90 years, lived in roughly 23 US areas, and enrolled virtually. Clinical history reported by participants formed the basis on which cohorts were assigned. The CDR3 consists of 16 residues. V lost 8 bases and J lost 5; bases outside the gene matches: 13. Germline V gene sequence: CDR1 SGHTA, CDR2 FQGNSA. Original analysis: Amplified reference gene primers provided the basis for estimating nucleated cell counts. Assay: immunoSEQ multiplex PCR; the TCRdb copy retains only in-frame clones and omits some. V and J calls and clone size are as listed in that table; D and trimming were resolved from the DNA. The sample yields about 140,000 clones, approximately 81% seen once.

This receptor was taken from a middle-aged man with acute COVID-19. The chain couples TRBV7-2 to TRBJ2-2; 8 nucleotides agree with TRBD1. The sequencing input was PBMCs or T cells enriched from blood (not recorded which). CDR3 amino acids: CASSGQGATRTGELFF. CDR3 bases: TGTGCCAGCTCCGGACAGGGCGCTACAAGGACCGGGGAGCTGTTTTTT.